This entry lists 32 T cell receptor beta chains sequenced from one sample in a study of blood T cell repertoires in COVID-19. Sequenced by immunoSEQ multiplex PCR; TCRdb stores in-frame clones only, minus some. The profile shows around 260,000 clones, about nine tenths of them singletons. Material for sequencing was peripheral blood. These receptors came from a man aged 55 to 69 who had recovered from COVID-19.

The rearrangement uses TRBV10-3 and TRBJ2-7; D remains ambiguous. Germline CDR1 is ENHRY and CDR2 is SYGVKD. Trimming left V 3 bases short and J 0 bases short, with 9 bases between. The CDR3 consists of 14 residues. The CDR3 loop reads CAISDQVNSYEQYF. Written as DNA, the CDR3 is TGTGCCATCAGTGATCAGGTTAACTCCTACGAGCAGTACTTC.

The chain carries TRBV7-9 and TRBJ2-7, with a possible D match to TRBD1 (5 bases). CDR1 SEHNR and CDR2 FQNEAQ come from the germline V gene (reference sequence). This CDR3 has 13 amino acids. V was trimmed by 3 bases and J by 4 bases, leaving 10 bases between them. The CDR3 DNA is TGTGCCAGCAGCTTTGCAGGGCGGTACGAGCAGTACTTC. Encoded protein: CASSFAGRYEQYF.

The chain carries TRBV16 and TRBJ1-3; D is possibly TRBD1 (6 bases). The CDR3 is made up of 16 amino acids. In germline, CDR1 is KGHSY, CDR2 FQNENV. V lost 7 bases and J 0 bases, leaving 16 bases between the germline ends. The CDR3 coding sequence is TGTGCCAGCACCCGCGGGGGCACGAGCTCTGGAAACACCATATATTTT. Translating it yields CASTRGGTSSGNTIYF.

The chain carries TRBV6-5 and TRBJ1-1; D ambiguous. V shed 0 bases and J shed 6 bases, with 14 bases lying between them. The germline V gene encodes CDR1 MNHEY and CDR2 SVGAGI. The length of the CDR3 is 15 residues. The DNA of the CDR3 is TGTGCCAGCAGTTACTCCCAGAGACGCGGCGCTGAAGCTTTCTTT. Its translation is CASSYSQRRGAEAFF.

The chain combines TRBV21-1 with TRBJ2-7; TRBD1, the table's D call, was not compared with the DNA. TRBV21-1 is a known pseudogene. The CDR3 has 17 amino acids. This CDR3 is CASSKEAAGQGRTEQYF. CDR3 coding DNA: TGTGCCAGCAGCAAAGAAGCAGCTGGACAGGGACGGACAGAGCAGTACTTC.

This chain joins TRBV25-1 and TRBJ1-2; 7 bases map to TRBD1. CDR3 length equals 14 residues. The V and J ends lost 0 bases and 4 bases, in that order; junction bases with no gene match: 2. The germline V gene has CDR1 MGHDK and CDR2 SYGVNS. In DNA, the CDR3 is TGTGCCAGCAGTGAATATAAGGGGGCCTATGGCTACACCTTC. This encodes CASSEYKGAYGYTF.

V and J are TRBV7-8 and TRBJ2-5, with a possible D match to TRBD1 (5 bases). V lost 1 base to trimming and J lost 10 bases, with 22 bases between them. The CDR3 loop spans 16 amino acids. Germline assignment: CDR1 SGHVS and CDR2 FQNEAQ. Here the CDR3 reads CASSLVLSGRPRDQYF. In nucleotides, the CDR3 is TGTGCCAGCAGCTTAGTCCTATCCGGCAGACCCAGGGACCAGTACTTC.

The V call is TRBV14, the J call TRBJ2-7, with 7 nucleotides matching TRBD1. Per germline, CDR1 SGHDN and CDR2 FVKESK. The CDR3 has 16 amino acids. Losses at the gene ends were 0 bases for V and 8 bases for J; bases not matched to a gene: 13. The CDR3 nucleotides are TGTGCCAGCAGCCAAGACTCCGGGACAGATCGTACGAAGCAGTACTTC. Encoded protein: CASSQDSGTDRTKQYF.

The V and J genes are TRBV18 and TRBJ1-1; D gene ambiguous. Trimming removed 0 bases from V and 7 bases from J, with 12 bases in between. Germline assignment: CDR1 KGHSH and CDR2 LQKENI. The CDR3 length is 14 residues. The CDR3 reads CASSPPLEGGEAFF. The CDR3 region has the DNA TGTGCCAGCTCACCACCCTTGGAGGGCGGTGAAGCTTTCTTT.

The chain recombines TRBV7-2 with TRBJ2-2, with 7 bases matching TRBD1. The germline V gene has CDR1 SGHTA and CDR2 FQGNSA. V gave up 5 bases and J gave up 4 bases; unmatched junction bases: 7. This CDR3 has 15 residues. CDR3 DNA: TGTGCCAGCAGCCAGGGACAGTTTATCACCGGGGAGCTGTTTTTT. Its translation: CASSQGQFITGELFF.

This clone has only one observation. The V call is TRBV19, the J call TRBJ2-3, with 12 nucleotides matching TRBD1. The J segment lost 5 bases and the V segment lost 4 bases, leaving 7 bases of the junction unmatched. Looked up from germline, CDR1 is LNHDA and CDR2 is SQIVND (reference sequence). CDR3 size: 16 residues. CDR3 in DNA: TGTGCCAGTAGTACCCCGGGACAGGGGGCGGGAGATACGCAGTATTTT. This gives the protein CASSTPGQGAGDTQYF.

The chain has TRBV18 and TRBJ2-1; D is perhaps TRBD2 (5 bases). Germline CDR1 KGHSH, CDR2 LQKENI. Trimming took off 3 bases at V and 10 bases at J, with 7 bases between the two ends. This CDR3 has 11 amino acids. CDR3 region: CASSPSGEQFF. CDR3 nucleotide sequence: TGTGCCAGCTCACCGTCGGGGGAGCAGTTCTTC.

This chain's CDR3 is CATEIVGQLNTEAFF. CDR3 coding DNA: TGTGCCACAGAAATAGTGGGACAGTTGAACACTGAAGCTTTCTTT. The chain employs TRBV9 and TRBJ1-1; 7 bases are a match to TRBD1. The V gene's germline CDR1 is SGDLS and CDR2 YYNGEE. The CDR3 is 15 amino acids. Trimming at V came to 9 bases and at J to 0 bases, leaving 11 bases not matched to a gene.

CDR3 coding DNA: TGTGCCAGCAGTGCTTTGGCGGGGGGCCCCACCGGGGAGCTGTTTTTT. Translated, it gives CASSALAGGPTGELFF. V and J are TRBV6-1 and TRBJ2-2; TRBD2 matches 8 bases. V trimming: 4 bases; J trimming: 4 bases; junction bases outside the gene matches: 8. The CDR3 is 16 amino acids. CDR1 is MNHNS, CDR2 SASEGT, per germline.

This clone was recorded only once. J is TRBJ1-1 and V is TRBV14; 7 bases match TRBD1. Germline lookup yields CDR1 SGHDN and CDR2 FVKESK. This CDR3 spans 15 amino acids. The V gene end was trimmed by 1 base and the J gene end by 6 bases; junction bases not matched to a gene: 8. This CDR3 is CASSQVGQASPEAFF. The CDR3 DNA is TGTGCCAGCAGCCAAGTCGGACAGGCCTCCCCTGAAGCTTTCTTT.

This chain connects TRBV5-1 to TRBJ2-1; 9 bases are a match to TRBD1. CDR3 size: 15 residues. Germline values: CDR1 SGHRS, CDR2 YFSETQ. V shed 1 base and J 6 bases; nucleotides not matched to a gene: 5. The CDR3: CASSLPQGAGNEQFF. The CDR3 DNA sequence: TGCGCCAGCAGCTTGCCACAGGGGGCCGGCAATGAGCAGTTCTTC.

This rearrangement joins TRBV6-5 to TRBJ1-5, with 7 bases fitting TRBD1. The V gene end was trimmed by 6 bases and the J gene end by 0 bases; junction bases not matched to a gene: 2. The CDR3 extends over 14 amino acids. Germline V lookup: CDR1 MNHEY, CDR2 SVGAGI. CDR3 coding DNA: TGTGCCAGCAGAACAGGGGTTAGCAATCAGCCCCAGCATTTT. Translation gives CASRTGVSNQPQHF.

This clone was seen a handful of times. This chain connects TRBV3-1 (or the pseudogene TRBV3-2) to TRBJ2-1; no definite D call. Germline loops: CDR1 LGHDT, CDR2 YNNKEL (reference sequence). The CDR3 runs 12 residues. The V and J ends lost 1 base and 7 bases respectively, with 5 bases between them. The CDR3 nucleotides read TGTGCCAGCAGCCAAGGTTTAAATGAGCAGTTCTTC. Translating gives CASSQGLNEQFF.

The chain couples TRBV7-9 to TRBJ1-2; D is perhaps TRBD1 (5 bases). V lost 5 bases to trimming and J lost 3 bases, with 16 bases between them. Germline-derived CDR1 and CDR2 are SEHNR and FQNEAQ (reference sequence). The CDR3 has 15 residues. The CDR3 region is CASSNVEGLDYGYTF. The CDR3 nucleotides read TGTGCCAGCAGCAACGTCGAGGGACTAGACTATGGCTACACCTTC. Looking up the rest from reference TRBV7-9 and TRBJ1-2 gives the full variable domain: DTGVSQNPRHKITKRGQNVTFRCDPISEHNRLYWYRQTLGQGPEFLTYFQNEAQLEKSRLLSDRFSAERPKGSFSTLEIQRTEQGDSAMYLCASSNVEGLDYGYTFGSGTRLTVV.

This chain links TRBV7-3 with TRBJ1-3; no clear D gene. V was shortened by 5 bases and J by 2 bases, with 7 bases between the two germline ends. This CDR3 has 13 residues. Germline V CDR1 and CDR2: SGHTA, FQGTGA. The CDR3 DNA follows: TGTGCCAGCAGCCCGATAGCTGGAAACACCATATATTTT. Encoded protein: CASSPIAGNTIYF.

This sequence joins TRBV5-1 and TRBJ1-1; D call uncertain. Germline CDR1 SGHRS, CDR2 YFSETQ. V lost 4 bases, J lost 7 bases, and 11 bases lay in between. CDR3 length: 12 residues. CDR3 DNA: TGCGCCAGCAGCCTCAGGTCCGGTGAAGCTTTCTTT. Its translation: CASSLRSGEAFF.

J is TRBJ1-1 and V is TRBV19, with D maybe TRBD1 (6 bases). The CDR3 sequence is 14 residues long. From germline, CDR1 is LNHDA and CDR2 SQIVND (reference sequence). V gave up 1 base and J gave up 3 bases, with 9 bases separating them. The CDR3 loop reads CASSIAAGDTEAFF. The CDR3, as DNA: TGTGCCAGTAGTATAGCGGCAGGGGACACTGAAGCTTTCTTT.

The gene calls are TRBV29-1 and TRBJ1-3, with 9 nucleotides matching TRBD1. CDR3 size: 11 residues. Germline CDR1 and CDR2: SQVTM and ANQGSEA. Germline trimming cut 7 bases from V and 15 bases from J; bases unmatched to any gene: 10. CDR3 nucleotides: TGCAGCGCAACCCCCGGGACAGGGAAATATTTT. Translated: CSATPGTGKYF. Using reference TRBV29-1 and TRBJ1-3 for the parts outside the CDR3, the full variable domain is SAVISQKPSRDICQRGTSLTIQCQVDSQVTMMFWYRQQPGQSLTLIATANQGSEATYESGFVIDKFPISRPNLTFSTLTVSNMSPEDSSIYLCSATPGTGKYFGEGSWLTVV.

The V and J genes are TRBV9 and TRBJ1-6; 9 bases are a match to TRBD1. Germline CDR1 reads SGDLS; CDR2 reads YYNGEE. The J segment lost 11 bases and the V segment lost 3 bases, leaving 9 bases of the junction unmatched. CDR3 size: 15 residues. Written as DNA, the CDR3 is TGTGCCAGCAGCGAAGGGACAGGGCACAAAACACCCCTCCACTTT. This gives the protein CASSEGTGHKTPLHF.

This sequence joins TRBV7-2 and TRBJ2-7, with 9 bases fitting TRBD1. Germline CDR1 reads SGHTA; CDR2 reads FQGNSA. Trimming at V came to 3 bases and at J to 3 bases, leaving 3 bases not matched to a gene. CDR3 length equals 14 residues. CDR3 sequence reads: CASSLTGGVYEQYF. CDR3 bases: TGTGCCAGCAGCTTGACAGGGGGGGTCTACGAGCAGTACTTC.

The rearrangement joins TRBV7-3 to TRBJ1-4, with a tentative D call TRBD1 (5 bases). CDR1 is SGHTA and CDR2 is FQGTGA in the germline V gene. V was clipped by 2 bases and J by 8 bases, with 12 bases between them. This CDR3 is built from 14 residues. The CDR3 region has the DNA TGTGCCAGCAGCTTATCTGGGGCTGGCGAAAAACTGTTTTTT. Amino acids: CASSLSGAGEKLFF.

This chain uses TRBV24-1 with TRBJ1-5; a possible D gene is TRBD1 (5 bases). The CDR3 covers 14 residues. The V and J ends lost 6 bases and 3 bases respectively, with 11 bases between them. CDR1 and CDR2 from the germline V gene are KGHDR and SFDVKD. CDR3 protein: CATSQAGHNQPQHF. CDR3 nucleotide sequence: TGTGCCACCAGTCAGGCAGGACACAATCAGCCCCAGCATTTT.

J is TRBJ2-5 and V is TRBV27, with TRBD1 identical over 9 bases. CDR1 and CDR2 from the germline V gene are MNHEY and SMNVEV (reference sequence). With 5 bases clipped from V and 5 bases from J, the junction kept 6 bases outside the gene matches. CDR3 length: 14 residues. The CDR3 sequence: CASSPRTGVETQYF. Written as DNA, the CDR3 is TGTGCCAGCAGTCCTAGGACAGGGGTTGAGACCCAGTACTTC.

This clone was observed a few times. This chain joins TRBV7-3 and TRBJ1-1, with 7 bases lining up with TRBD1. The CDR3 runs 17 residues. Germline V gene lookup returns CDR1 SGHTA and CDR2 FQGTGA. The V and J ends lost 2 bases and 0 bases, in that order; junction bases with no gene match: 9. CDR3: CASSLERAGQLNTEAFF. CDR3 nucleotide sequence: TGTGCCAGCAGCTTAGAGCGTGCGGGACAGTTGAACACTGAAGCTTTCTTT.

This sequence joins TRBV24-1 and TRBJ2-2; D possibly corresponds to TRBD2 (5 bases). The germline V gene encodes CDR1 KGHDR and CDR2 SFDVKD. The CDR3 runs to 14 residues. Trimming took 5 bases from V and 5 from J, leaving 11 bases between them. The CDR3 here is CATSGVSATGELFF. CDR3 nucleotide sequence: TGTGCCACCAGTGGGGTTAGCGCAACCGGGGAGCTGTTTTTT.

The rearrangement links TRBV27 to TRBJ1-2; perhaps TRBD1 as D (6 bases). Germline CDR1 and CDR2: MNHEY and SMNVEV (reference sequence). This CDR3 has 13 amino acids. Trimming stripped 0 bases from V and 4 bases from J, with 6 bases between. The CDR3 DNA is TGTGCCAGCAGTTTATCAGGGGGCTATGGCTACACCTTC. Protein product: CASSLSGGYGYTF.

The CDR3 protein is CATSEGHNQPQHF. The CDR3 DNA reads as TGTGCCACCAGTGAGGGACACAATCAGCCCCAGCATTTT. The chain employs TRBV24-1 and TRBJ1-5, with a tentative D call TRBD1 (6 bases). The ends were cut back, 4 bases at V and 3 bases at J, with 6 bases in the middle. Per the germline V gene, CDR1 is KGHDR and CDR2 is SFDVKD. This CDR3 is 13 amino acids long.